This T cell receptor (beta chain) was identified in a study of PD-L1 blockade in urothelial cancer (TCRdb year 2017). Some background on the complete study: Therapy was started in about 2014 for all patients, and atezolizumab 1,200 mg was administered intravenously every 3 weeks. An ECOG performance status of 0 or 1 was recorded for the patients, and 0 to 3 prior chemotherapy regimens had been received by the patients. Durable clinical benefit was defined as progression-free survival longer than 6 months, and TCR features were also tested against progression-free and overall survival. Durable clinical benefit was achieved by nine patients and was not achieved by 20 patients. About 90% of the roughly 29 patients were identified as males with urothelial cancer of bladder origin, and a prior smoking history was reported by 18 of 29 patients. Blood samples were analyzed 3 weeks after the start of treatment (second dose) and 6 weeks after the start of treatment. TCR sequencing covered pretreatment tumor samples and matched, serially collected peripheral blood taken before and after atezolizumab treatment. A median of about 140,000 T cells and 65,000 to 90,000 unique TCRs was obtained from blood samples, and a median clonality of 0.080 was observed. Pretreatment blood TCR-seq was available for about 27 patients, at least one posttreatment blood collection was obtained for 24 patients, and tumor TCR-seq was available for 24 patients. Whole exome sequencing and RNA sequencing of pretreatment tumors were performed alongside TCR sequencing in the same patients. An exploratory multi-omic analysis was conducted of the somatic, immune and clinical correlates of response to PD-L1 blockade with atezolizumab in urothelial cancer. The study at large found these results: A pretreatment peripheral blood TCR clonality below the median was linked to improved progression-free and overall survival. Patients with durable benefit showed greater expansion of tumor-associated TCR clones in peripheral blood 3 weeks after starting treatment (n ≈ 21, p = 0.022). Small sample size (n ≈ 29) and many exploratory analyses mean the results are intended to be hypothesis-generating.

This sample's time point label indicates: peripheral blood 6 weeks after treatment start. A cohort of more than 25 patients with locally advanced or metastatic urothelial carcinoma, treated at Memorial Sloan Kettering on a trial protocol, was included. Peripheral blood mononuclear cells were collected pretreatment and during treatment, with between 1 and 8 total time points obtained per patient. The Qiagen DNeasy Blood extraction kit was used to purify genomic DNA from total PBMCs and tumor samples. PBMCs were collected pretreatment and during treatment and were isolated and stored as previously described. The junction shows trimming of 4 bases on V and 1 base on J, plus 8 bases between the germline ends. CDR1 GTSNPN and CDR2 SVGIG are derived from the germline V gene (reference sequence). Its CDR3 holds 13 amino acids, cysteine through phenylalanine. Left in the record is the CDR3 DNA by itself, 39 bases read in frame from the first base.

Synthetic TCR analog templates were spiked into each PCR to estimate absolute template abundance from read counts. TCRbeta CDR3 regions were amplified from genomic DNA with bias-controlled V and J gene primers using the immunoSEQ assay. Sequencing of rearranged TCRbeta segments was done at approximately 20X coverage. Per the original workflow: Sequencing errors were corrected by clustering, and CDR3s were annotated against IMGT so that V, D and J genes could be assigned. Only productive TCRbeta rearrangements were used in downstream analyses, excluding out-of-frame or stop-codon sequences. To compute clonality, Shannon entropy was normalized by the log of the number of unique productive sequences and then subtracted from one. Fisher's exact test with Benjamini-Hochberg correction, at a threshold of adjusted p below 0.01, was used to find clones that differed between time points or between blood and tumor. TCRdb mirrors the immuneACCESS table, restricted to in-frame sequences. Some clones are absent from its copies; in checked studies, under half trace to an unresolved V gene, and the reason for the others is unknown. V, J and clone size are taken as reported in that table, and D and trimming were inferred from the DNA itself. The sample has roughly 120,000 clones on record, approximately 90% of them singletons. The ten largest clones add up to roughly 1.7% of the sample.

In the case of this clone: Its antigen remains unidentified. Base qualities are not recorded, but no much larger clone differs from it by a single base.

The sequence links TRBV30 to TRBJ1-3; the D gene cannot be resolved reliably. The sequence was collected from a man aged 55-75 years with urothelial cancer. The sample was PBMCs, taken around atezolizumab (anti-PD-L1) treatment. CDR3 sequence: CAWNTVSGNTIYF. The DNA sequence is given as TGTGCCTGGAATACAGTGTCTGGAAACACCATATATTTT. The CDR3 plus the reference TRBV30 and TRBJ1-3 genes for the other parts give the full variable domain: SQTIHQWPATLVQPVGSPLSLECTVEGTSNPNLYWYRQAAGRGLQLLFYSVGIGQISSEVPQNLSASRPQDRQFILSSKKLLLSDSGFYLCAWNTVSGNTIYFGEGSWLTVV.